This T cell receptor beta chain was identified in a study of OX40 agonist ivuxolimab in advanced cancers. Per germline, CDR1 PRHDT and CDR2 FYEKMQ (reference sequence). The trim removed 5 bases at V and 2 bases at J, leaving 10 bases unmatched. The CDR3 spans 16 residues. Measured with immunoSEQ multiplex PCR; TCRdb has only the in-frame clones, and not every one. This sample yields approximately 90,000 clones, of which about 88% are seen a single time; about 0.3% belongs to the top ten. The receptor comes from an adult with an advanced solid tumor such as melanoma, head and neck, liver or kidney cancer. The chain combines TRBV13 with TRBJ2-5; TRBD2 matches at 8 bases. The material was CD4+ or CD8+ T cells sorted from blood, obtained in a trial of the OX40 agonist ivuxolimab. CDR3 bases: TGTGCCAGCAGCCCGAGGGGCGGGGGGCAACAAGAGACCCAGTACTTC. It translates to CASSPRGGGQQETQYF.